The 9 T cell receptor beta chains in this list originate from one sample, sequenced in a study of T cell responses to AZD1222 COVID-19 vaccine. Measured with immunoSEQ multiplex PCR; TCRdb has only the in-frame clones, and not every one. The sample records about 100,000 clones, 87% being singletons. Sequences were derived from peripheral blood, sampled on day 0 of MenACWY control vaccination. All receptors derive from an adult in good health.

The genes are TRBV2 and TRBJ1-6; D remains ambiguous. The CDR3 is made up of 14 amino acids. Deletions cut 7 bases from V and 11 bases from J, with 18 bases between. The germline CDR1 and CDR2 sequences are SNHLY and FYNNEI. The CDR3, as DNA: TGTGCCAGCACCCGAGAAGACCAATCCCCACCCCTCCACTTT. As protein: CASTREDQSPPLHF.

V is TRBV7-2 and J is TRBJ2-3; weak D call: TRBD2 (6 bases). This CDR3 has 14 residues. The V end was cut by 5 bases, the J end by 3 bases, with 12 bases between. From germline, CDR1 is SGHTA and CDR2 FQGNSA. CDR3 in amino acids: CASSPQEGTDTQYF. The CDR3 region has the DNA TGTGCCAGCAGCCCGCAGGAGGGGACAGATACGCAGTATTTT.

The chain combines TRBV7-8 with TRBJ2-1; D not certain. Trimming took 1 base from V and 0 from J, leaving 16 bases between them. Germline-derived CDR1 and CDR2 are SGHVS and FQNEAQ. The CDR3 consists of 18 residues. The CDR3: CASSLDAAPLSSYNEQFF. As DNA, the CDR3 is TGTGCCAGCAGCTTAGATGCGGCTCCCCTTAGCTCCTACAATGAGCAGTTCTTC.

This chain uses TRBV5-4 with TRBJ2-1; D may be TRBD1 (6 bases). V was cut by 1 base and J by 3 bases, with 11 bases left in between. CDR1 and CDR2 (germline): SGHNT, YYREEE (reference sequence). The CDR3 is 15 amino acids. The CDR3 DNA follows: TGTGCCAGCAGCTTGTTACAGGGTAACTACAATGAGCAGTTCTTC. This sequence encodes CASSLLQGNYNEQFF. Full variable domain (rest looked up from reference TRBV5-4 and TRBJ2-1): ETGVTQSPTHLIKTRGQQVTLRCSSQSGHNTVSWYQQALGQGPQFIFQYYREEENGRGNFPPRFSGLQFPNYSSELNVNALELDDSALYLCASSLLQGNYNEQFFGPGTRLTVL.

DNA for the CDR3: TGTGCCAGCAGCCCCTCCTTCGGCGATGAGCAGTTCTTC. It specifies CASSPSFGDEQFF. The V and J genes are TRBV9 and TRBJ2-1; D is ambiguous. Germline V CDR1 and CDR2: SGDLS, YYNGEE. CDR3 size: 13 residues. V was trimmed by 4 bases and J by 8 bases, leaving 13 bases between them.

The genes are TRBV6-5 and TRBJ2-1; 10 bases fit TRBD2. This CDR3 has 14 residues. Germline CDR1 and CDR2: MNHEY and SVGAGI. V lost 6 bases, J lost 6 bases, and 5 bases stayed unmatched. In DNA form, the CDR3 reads TGTGCCAGCAGGTCTAGCGGGAGCGTCAATGAGCAGTTCTTC. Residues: CASRSSGSVNEQFF.

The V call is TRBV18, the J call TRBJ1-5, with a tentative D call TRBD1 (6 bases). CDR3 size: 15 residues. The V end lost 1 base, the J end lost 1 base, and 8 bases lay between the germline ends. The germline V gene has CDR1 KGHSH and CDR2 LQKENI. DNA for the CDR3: TGTGCCAGCTCACCACTCGGACAGAGCAATCAGCCCCAGCATTTT. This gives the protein CASSPLGQSNQPQHF. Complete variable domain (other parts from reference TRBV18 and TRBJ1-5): NAGVMQNPRHLVRRRGQEARLRCSPMKGHSHVYWYRQLPEEGLKFMVYLQKENIIDESGMPKERFSAEFPKEGPSILRIQQVVRGDSAAYFCASSPLGQSNQPQHFGDGTRLSIL.

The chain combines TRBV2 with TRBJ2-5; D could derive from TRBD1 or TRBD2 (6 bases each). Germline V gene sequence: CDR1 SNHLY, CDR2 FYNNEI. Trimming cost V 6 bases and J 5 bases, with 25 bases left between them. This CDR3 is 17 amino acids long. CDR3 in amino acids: CASRAGGARDGGETQYF. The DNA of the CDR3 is TGTGCCAGCAGGGCCGGGGGCGCCAGGGACGGGGGCGAGACCCAGTACTTC.

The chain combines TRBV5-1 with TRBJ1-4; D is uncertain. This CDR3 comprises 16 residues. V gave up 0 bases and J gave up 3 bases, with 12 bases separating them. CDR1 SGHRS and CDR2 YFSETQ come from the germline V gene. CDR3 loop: CASSLGPAAANEKLFF. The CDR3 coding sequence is TGCGCCAGCAGCTTGGGACCCGCAGCGGCTAATGAAAAACTGTTTTTT.